This passage covers 27 T cell receptor beta chains from one sample sequenced in a study of cytomegalovirus exposure and HLA in healthy donors. PCR primers comprised 60 Vbeta and 13 Jbeta primers. TCRdb's copy holds only in-frame clones and misses some; the assay was immunoSEQ multiplex PCR. The sample consists of about 100,000 clones, 76% of them appearing once. What was sequenced was PBMCs. Source of these receptors: a man aged 35 to 55 in good health and CMV-seronegative.

J is TRBJ2-6 and V is TRBV9, with TRBD2 matching over 7 bases. The V and J ends lost 6 bases and 0 bases, in that order; junction bases with no gene match: 6. The CDR3 contains 16 residues. Germline CDR1 reads SGDLS; CDR2 reads YYNGEE. CDR3 nucleotide sequence: TGTGCCAGCACTCCTTCGGGGGGCTCTGGGGCCAACGTCCTGACTTTC. Its translation: CASTPSGGSGANVLTF.

This sequence joins TRBV18 and TRBJ1-1; D unclear. V lost 2 bases, J lost 0 bases, and 7 bases lay in between. The CDR3 spans 14 residues. CDR1 is KGHSH and CDR2 is LQKENI in the germline V gene. The CDR3 coding sequence is TGTGCCAGCTCACCAACCAGTATGAACACTGAAGCTTTCTTT. It specifies CASSPTSMNTEAFF.

This clone was seen more than once but under ten times. V usage is TRBV7-9 and J usage is TRBJ1-2, with 12 bases identical to TRBD1. The germline V gene has CDR1 SEHNR and CDR2 FQNEAQ (reference sequence). The CDR3 sequence is 15 residues long. The V and J ends lost 4 bases and 8 bases, in that order; junction bases with no gene match: 8. The CDR3 protein is CASSSPGQGAGGYTF. Here the CDR3 DNA reads TGTGCCAGCAGCTCGCCGGGACAGGGGGCGGGCGGCTACACCTTC.

The CDR3 sequence: CASSFQGDSGNTIYF. CDR3 nucleotides: TGCGCCAGCAGCTTCCAGGGCGACTCTGGAAACACCATATATTTT. The V and J genes are TRBV5-1 and TRBJ1-3; maybe TRBD1 (5 bases). The germline gives CDR1 SGHRS, CDR2 YFSETQ. V was clipped by 2 bases and J by 0 bases, with 9 bases between them. The CDR3 has 15 amino acids.

This clone showed up just a few times. The V and J genes are TRBV13 and TRBJ2-1, with 10 bases fitting TRBD2. The CDR3 consists of 17 residues. Germline V CDR1 and CDR2: PRHDT, FYEKMQ (reference sequence). Germline trimming cut 4 bases from V and 8 bases from J; bases unmatched to any gene: 14. The CDR3 DNA is TGTGCCAGCAGCTCCCCAACGGGACTAGCGATCCCCCATGAGCAGTTCTTC. Its translation: CASSSPTGLAIPHEQFF.

This chain connects TRBV7-2 to TRBJ1-2; 7 nucleotides line up with TRBD1. Per germline, CDR1 SGHTA and CDR2 FQGNSA. V shed 2 bases and J 6 bases; nucleotides not matched to a gene: 18. The CDR3 has 18 amino acids. CDR3 residues: CASSLPTGQAGKKHGYTF. The CDR3, as DNA: TGTGCCAGCAGCTTACCGACTGGACAGGCGGGGAAGAAACATGGCTACACCTTC.

This clone was detected only a few times. CDR3 protein: CASSPSAARAGKAFF. In nucleotides, the CDR3 is TGCGCCAGCAGCCCTTCCGCCGCCAGGGCGGGGAAAGCTTTCTTT. The genes are TRBV5-1 and TRBJ1-1, with D perhaps TRBD1 (5 bases). Germline V gives CDR1 SGHRS, CDR2 YFSETQ. V lost 4 bases to trimming and J lost 9 bases, with 22 bases between them. The CDR3 covers 15 residues.

The chain has TRBV5-6 and TRBJ1-1, with 7 positions matching TRBD1. CDR1 and CDR2 from the germline V gene are SGHDT and YYEEEE. The CDR3 covers 15 residues. J lost 2 bases, V lost 4 bases, and 8 bases had no gene match. The CDR3 region is CASSPVGTVNTEAFF. The CDR3 DNA sequence: TGTGCCAGCAGCCCCGTGGGGACAGTAAACACTGAAGCTTTCTTT.

The chain recombines TRBV6-6 with TRBJ2-3; 9 nucleotides agree with TRBD1. From germline, CDR1 is MNHNY and CDR2 SVGAGI (reference sequence). The CDR3 totals 14 residues. V trimming: 5 bases; J trimming: 4 bases; junction bases outside the gene matches: 4. The CDR3 spells CASSTGQGPDTQYF. The CDR3 region has the DNA TGTGCCAGCAGTACTGGACAGGGGCCAGATACGCAGTATTTT.

V usage is TRBV10-3 and J usage is TRBJ1-1, with D unresolved. There are 12 residues in the CDR3. Germline CDR1 ENHRY, CDR2 SYGVKD. V was cut by 0 bases and J by 6 bases, with 5 bases left in between. This CDR3 is CAISESGSEAFF. The CDR3 DNA is TGTGCCATCAGTGAGTCTGGCTCTGAAGCTTTCTTT.

This chain joins TRBV15 and TRBJ2-1, with 10 bases aligning to TRBD1. Germline V lookup: CDR1 LNHNV, CDR2 YYDKDF (reference sequence). This CDR3 has 15 residues. Germline trimming cut 3 bases from V and 5 bases from J; bases unmatched to any gene: 4. The CDR3 loop reads CATSSPGQGNNEQFF. The CDR3 DNA follows: TGTGCCACCAGCAGCCCGGGACAGGGGAACAATGAGCAGTTCTTC.

A remark on this clone: Different DNA sequences within this sample yield the same CDR3. The chain links TRBV18 to TRBJ1-1; D possibly corresponds to TRBD1 (5 bases). Trimming cost V 0 bases and J 3 bases, with 5 bases left between them. In germline, CDR1 is KGHSH, CDR2 LQKENI. CDR3 length equals 13 residues. The DNA of the CDR3 is TGTGCCAGCTCACCACCAGGGGACACTGAAGCTTTCTTT. As protein: CASSPPGDTEAFF.

The chain combines TRBV4-1 with TRBJ2-4; 9 bases fit TRBD1. Germline loops: CDR1 MGHRA, CDR2 YSYEKL. V shed 3 bases, J shed 8 bases, and the junction held 8 bases outside the gene matches. The CDR3 sequence is 15 residues long. As DNA, the CDR3 is TGCGCCAGCAGCCACAGCCGGGACAGGGTTGACATTCAGTACTTC. This gives the protein CASSHSRDRVDIQYF.

This chain uses TRBV7-9 with TRBJ2-1; maybe TRBD1 (6 bases). Germline V gene lookup returns CDR1 SEHNR and CDR2 FQNEAQ (reference sequence). Trimming shortened V by 5 bases and J by 4 bases, and 18 bases separated the two germline ends. The CDR3 extends over 16 amino acids. The CDR3 sequence: CASSPHRGTLYNEQFF. The DNA of the CDR3 is TGTGCCAGCAGCCCACATAGGGGGACACTTTACAATGAGCAGTTCTTC.

This chain joins TRBV18 and TRBJ1-6; D unclear. The CDR3 is 13 amino acids. V gave up 2 bases and J gave up 10 bases, with 9 bases separating them. CDR1 is KGHSH and CDR2 is LQKENI in the germline V gene. CDR3 coding DNA: TGTGCCAGCTCACCATCTGGGCAGTCACCCCTCCACTTT. It is translated as CASSPSGQSPLHF.

This chain links TRBV7-8 with TRBJ2-3, with a tentative D call TRBD1 (6 bases). The CDR3 runs to 16 residues. Germline CDR1 and CDR2: SGHVS and FQNEAQ. The V and J ends lost 2 bases and 2 bases respectively, with 14 bases between them. In DNA, the CDR3 is TGTGCCAGCAGCTTAAATAGGGGGACCAACACAGATACGCAGTATTTT. This sequence encodes CASSLNRGTNTDTQYF.

The V and J genes are TRBV5-1 and TRBJ2-7; 8 nucleotides line up with TRBD1. The CDR3 sequence is 15 residues long. Germline CDR1 and CDR2: SGHRS and YFSETQ. The ends lost 3 bases at V and 0 bases at J; junction bases unmatched: 5. The CDR3 DNA sequence: TGCGCCAGCAGCTCGGACAGGGTCCCCTCCTACGAGCAGTACTTC. It specifies CASSSDRVPSYEQYF.

This clone occurred a few times. The CDR3 here is CASQRDSFYNEQFF. The CDR3 DNA is TGTGCCAGCCAACGGGACAGTTTTTACAATGAGCAGTTCTTC. The genes are TRBV25-1 and TRBJ2-1; 7 bases agree with TRBD1. The germline V gene has CDR1 MGHDK and CDR2 SYGVNS. CDR3 size: 14 residues. The V segment lost 8 bases and the J segment 4 bases; nucleotides outside the gene matches: 8.

The V call is TRBV19, the J call TRBJ1-5, with 7 bases identical to TRBD1. Losses at the gene ends were 5 bases for V and 7 bases for J; bases not matched to a gene: 5. Germline CDR1 LNHDA, CDR2 SQIVND (reference sequence). The CDR3 covers 13 residues. In DNA form, the CDR3 reads TGTGCCAGTAGTCACCCACAGGGGCAGCCCCAGCATTTT. Amino acids: CASSHPQGQPQHF.

The V and J genes are TRBV19 and TRBJ2-1, with 9 bases that match TRBD2. The CDR3 spans 16 residues. CDR1 is LNHDA and CDR2 is SQIVND in the germline V gene (reference sequence). The V and J ends lost 6 bases and 3 bases, in that order; junction bases with no gene match: 9. The CDR3 protein is CASRKLAGENYNEQFF. CDR3 coding DNA: TGTGCCAGTAGAAAATTAGCGGGGGAGAACTACAATGAGCAGTTCTTC.

This chain uses TRBV28 with TRBJ1-2, with 10 bases matching TRBD1. Germline V gene data show CDR1 as MDHEN and CDR2 as SYDVKM. The CDR3 extends over 14 amino acids. Losses at the gene ends were 3 bases for V and 8 bases for J; bases not matched to a gene: 6. CDR3 sequence: CASSFPDRGQGYTF. In nucleotides, the CDR3 is TGTGCCAGCAGTTTTCCCGACAGGGGGCAAGGCTACACCTTC.

This sequence joins TRBV14 and TRBJ2-3; perhaps TRBD1 as D (5 bases). The CDR3 covers 13 residues. Trimming removed 3 bases from V and 1 base from J, with 5 bases in between. The germline CDR1 and CDR2 sequences are SGHDN and FVKESK. The CDR3 sequence: CASSQTGTDTQYF. DNA for the CDR3: TGTGCCAGCAGCCAGACAGGCACAGATACGCAGTATTTT.

V is TRBV5-1 and J is TRBJ1-1; possibly TRBD1 for D (5 bases). The CDR3 contains 13 residues. V was trimmed by 3 bases and J by 4 bases, leaving 10 bases between them. Germline V gene data show CDR1 as SGHRS and CDR2 as YFSETQ. The CDR3 nucleotides are TGCGCCAGCAGCTACCAGGGAGGCACTGAAGCTTTCTTT. Its translation is CASSYQGGTEAFF.

The rearrangement joins TRBV7-2 to TRBJ2-5; 7 positions match TRBD1. Per the germline V gene, CDR1 is SGHTA and CDR2 is FQGNSA. This CDR3 has 15 amino acids. V was pared by 4 bases and J by 5 bases, with 10 bases of the junction left unmatched. CDR3 protein: CASSSRQGWEETQYF. CDR3 nucleotide sequence: TGTGCCAGCAGCTCCAGACAGGGATGGGAGGAGACCCAGTACTTC. Drawing the rest from reference TRBV7-2 and TRBJ2-5, the complete variable domain is GAGVSQSPSNKVTEKGKDVELRCDPISGHTALYWYRQSLGQGLEFLIYFQGNSAPDKSGLPSDRFSAERTGGSVSTLTIQRTQQEDSAVYLCASSSRQGWEETQYFGPGTRLLVL.

The rearrangement links TRBV12-5 to TRBJ2-2; 8 nucleotides line up with TRBD1. V was clipped by 7 bases and J by 1 base; unmatched bases: 8. The CDR3 length is 16 residues. CDR1 and CDR2 (germline): LGHNT, FRNRAP. CDR3 in amino acids: CASAPPGGLNTGELFF. The CDR3 nucleotides are TGTGCTAGTGCTCCCCCAGGGGGCCTGAACACCGGGGAGCTGTTTTTT.

This chain connects TRBV9 to TRBJ2-3; TRBD1 is a possible D gene (5 bases). The CDR3 has 15 amino acids. Trimming cost V 4 bases and J 0 bases, with 12 bases left between them. Germline V gene sequence: CDR1 SGDLS, CDR2 YYNGEE. CDR3: CASSITGTSTDTQYF. The DNA for the CDR3 is TGTGCCAGCAGCATCACAGGTACTAGCACAGATACGCAGTATTTT.

J is TRBJ1-2 and V is TRBV6-5, with D uncertain. The germline CDR1 and CDR2 sequences are MNHEY and SVGAGI. Trimming shortened V by 7 bases and J by 2 bases, and 5 bases separated the two germline ends. This CDR3 spans 11 amino acids. The DNA for the CDR3 is TGTGCCAGCAACACCAACTATGGCTACACCTTC. This translates into CASNTNYGYTF.